These T cell receptor beta chains were read from a single sample in a study of memory CD4+ T cells and cytomegalovirus serostatus. Assay: immunoSEQ multiplex PCR; the TCRdb copy retains only in-frame clones and omits some. Of about 43,000 clones listed, around four fifths were seen once; the top ten hold 0.55% to 0.7%. Sequencing was done on a sample of memory CD4+ T cells from blood. Receptors originate from an adult in good health and CMV-seronegative. Both conserved end residues are part of each CDR3. The D gene is left open where the match is weak. Not all rows give a size; the values are once, few, many and, for expanded clones, a class.

>TRBJ2-7|TRBD2|NA|TRBV7-2
TGTGCCAGCAGCTTAGATGTTGGTAGCGGGGGATACGAGCAGTACTTC
CASSLDVGSGGYEQYF
>TRBJ1-2|NA|NA|TRBV6-4
TGTGCCAGCAGTGACCCCAAAGGGGGGGGCGATAACTATGGCTACACCTTC
CASSDPKGGGDNYGYTF
>TRBJ1-4|NA|NA|TRBV5-1
TGCGCCAGCAGCCGCGACCCCGACAGTGCAACTAATGAAAAACTGTTTTTT
CASSRDPDSATNEKLFF
>TRBJ1-2|TRBD1|NA|TRBV11-2
TGTGCCAGCAGCTTTACAACAGGGGGAAACTATGGCTACACCTTC
CASSFTTGGNYGYTF
>TRBJ2-5|NA|NA|TRBV7-8
TGTGCCAGCAGCTGGGGAGAGACCCAGTACTTC
CASSWGETQYF
>TRBJ1-4|NA|NA|TRBV7-8
TGTGCCAGCAGCTTGGAAGCCGCACACGAACTGTTTTTT
CASSLEAAHELFF
>TRBJ2-3|TRBD1|few|TRBV7-8
TGTGCCAGCAGCCCCGGGGGACAGGGAGTAACAGATACGCAGTATTTT
CASSPGGQGVTDTQYF
>TRBJ1-3|NA|NA|TRBV7-8
TGTGCCAGCAGCTTAGCCGGCACCATATATTTT
CASSLAGTIYF
>TRBJ2-7|NA|NA|TRBV6-6
TGTGCCAGCAGTGGGGGAGACCCACGTTTCTTCGAGCAGTACTTC
CASSGGDPRFFEQYF
>TRBJ1-3|NA|NA|TRBV30
TGTGCCTGGAGACAGTACTCTGGAAACACCATATATTTT
CAWRQYSGNTIYF
>TRBJ1-5|NA|NA|TRBV2
TGTGCCAGCTCCTTCTATGCAGGTCAGCCCCAGCATTTT
CASSFYAGQPQHF
>TRBJ1-2|TRBD1|NA|TRBV9
TGTGCCAGCAGCGTAGCTTGGACAGGCCTTAACTATGGCTACACCTTC
CASSVAWTGLNYGYTF
>TRBJ1-5|NA|once|TRBV27
TGTGCCAGCAGTACCACAGGACACCAGCCCCAGCATTTT
CASSTTGHQPQHF
>TRBJ2-7|TRBD2|NA|TRBV5-1
TGCGCCAGCAGCTTGACCCCTAGGTTGTCCGAGCGGGGGTACGAGCAGTACTTC
CASSLTPRLSERGYEQYF
>TRBJ2-3|TRBD1|NA|TRBV7-9
TGTGCCAGCAGAATAGGGACAGGGTATCGCACAGATACGCAGTATTTT
CASRIGTGYRTDTQYF
>TRBJ2-1|NA|NA|TRBV5-6
TGTGCCAGCAGCCCGGAGCTGGGTTACAATGAGCAGTTCTTC
CASSPELGYNEQFF
>TRBJ2-5|NA|NA|TRBV27
TGTGCCAGCAGTCCCTCAGGGGCAGGGACCCAGTACTTC
CASSPSGAGTQYF
>TRBJ2-3|TRBD1|NA|TRBV5-1
TGCGCCAGCAGCACAGGACAGGGGGCAAAAGATACGCAGTATTTT
CASSTGQGAKDTQYF
>TRBJ2-1|TRBD2|NA|TRBV19
TGTGCCAGTCTGGGACTAGCGGGGGTCGAGAGCTCCTACAATGAGCAGTTCTTC
CASLGLAGVESSYNEQFF
>TRBJ2-7|NA|few|TRBV30
TGTGCCTGGAGAGATCATTCTGGGGAGCAGTACTTC
CAWRDHSGEQYF
>TRBJ2-5|NA|once|TRBV5-5
TGTGCCAGCAGCTTGGACGGGTCTTGGGGCCAAGAGACCCAGTACTTC
CASSLDGSWGQETQYF
>TRBJ1-1|NA|NA|TRBV6-5
TGTGCCAGCAGAACCCCCGGCGGGGGGATGATCGCTTTCTTT
CASRTPGGGMIAFF
>TRBJ2-7|NA|few|TRBV5-1
TGCGCCAGCAGCTCGAATTCCCGGGAGTACGAGCAGTACTTC
CASSSNSREYEQYF
>TRBJ2-5|NA|many|TRBV5-1
TGCGCCAGCAGTCCCGGGCTGTACCAAGAGACCCAGTACTTC
CASSPGLYQETQYF